Listed here is a single T cell receptor (beta chain). These data are taken from a study of CD8 T cells in ankylosing spondylitis. Germline loops: CDR1 MRHNA, CDR2 SNTAGT. CDR3 length: 16 amino acids. The trim removed 3 bases at V and 7 bases at J, leaving 9 bases unmatched. TCRdb passed the 5' RACE reads through MiXCR, listing each CDR3 protein once. The data hold under 250,000 distinct CDR3 sequences, with roughly 24% observed a single time. The source of this sequence is a male donor with ankylosing spondylitis or in good health (not recorded which). The V and J genes are TRBV6-4 and TRBJ2-1, with 10 bases identical to TRBD2. The sequenced sample consisted of blood, either unsorted or a sorted T cell fraction (not recorded which). The DNA of the CDR3 is TGTGCCAGCAGTGATCGTCTAGCGGGAGCTTTTAATGAGCAGTTCTTC. It specifies CASSDRLAGAFNEQFF.